Presented here are 23 T cell receptor beta chains from one specimen sequenced in a study of cytomegalovirus exposure and HLA in healthy donors. 60 Vbeta and 13 Jbeta primers were used in PCR. Sequencing was performed with immunoSEQ multiplex PCR; in TCRdb, only in-frame clones are kept and a portion is missing. The repertoire holds roughly 200,000 clones, with about 78% as singletons. Sequencing was carried out using PBMCs. The receptors were gathered from a man between 60 and 75 years old in good health and CMV-seronegative.

The chain employs TRBV6-5 and TRBJ1-1; 8 bases are shared with TRBD1. V lost 6 bases and J lost 3; bases outside the gene matches: 9. This CDR3 is 15 amino acids long. Germline values: CDR1 MNHEY, CDR2 SVGAGI. The CDR3 spells CASRKRQGAHTEAFF. CDR3 bases: TGTGCCAGCAGAAAACGGCAGGGGGCCCACACTGAAGCTTTCTTT.

This clone was observed once. This chain joins TRBV2 and TRBJ2-5; tentatively, D is TRBD1 (5 bases). The CDR3 is 14 amino acids. Trimming pared 11 bases from V and 1 base from J, leaving 17 bases between. Germline assignment: CDR1 SNHLY and CDR2 FYNNEI. The CDR3 loop is CASRPTESQETQYF. DNA for the CDR3: TGTGCCTCCCGGCCGACAGAGAGCCAAGAGACCCAGTACTTC. Looking up the rest from reference TRBV2 and TRBJ2-5 gives the full variable domain: EPEVTQTPSHQVTQMGQEVILRCVPISNHLYFYWYRQILGQKVEFLVSFYNNEISEKSEIFDDQFSVERPDGSNFTLKIRSTKLEDSAMYFCASRPTESQETQYFGPGTRLLVL.

The CDR3 region is CASSDHRGRRYEQYF. As DNA, the CDR3 is TGTGCCAGCAGCGACCACAGGGGCCGCCGCTACGAGCAGTACTTC. J is TRBJ2-7 and V is TRBV6-1; 7 nucleotides line up with TRBD1. With 6 bases clipped from V and 3 bases from J, the junction kept 11 bases outside the gene matches. Germline values: CDR1 MNHNS, CDR2 SASEGT. The CDR3 has 15 amino acids.

V gene TRBV14 combines with J gene TRBJ2-5; TRBD2 might be the D (6 bases). Trimming shortened V by 6 bases and J by 4 bases, and 12 bases separated the two germline ends. Germline lookup yields CDR1 SGHDN and CDR2 FVKESK. CDR3 size: 13 residues. DNA of the CDR3: TGTGCCAGCAGTCTCCCGGGAGCAGAGACCCAGTACTTC. It specifies CASSLPGAETQYF.

This chain joins TRBV7-6 and TRBJ1-5; perhaps TRBD1 as D (6 bases). Deletions cut 6 bases from V and 0 bases from J, with 15 bases between. The germline V gene encodes CDR1 SGHVS and CDR2 FNYEAQ. This CDR3 comprises 16 residues. As DNA, the CDR3 is TGTGCCAGCAGGGGTCCGGGACACTATAGCAATCAGCCCCAGCATTTT. It is translated as CASRGPGHYSNQPQHF.

J is TRBJ1-6 and V is TRBV19; D not certain. CDR1 and CDR2 (germline): LNHDA, SQIVND (reference sequence). The CDR3 totals 13 residues. The ends were cut back, 6 bases at V and 7 bases at J, with 10 bases in the middle. CDR3 in amino acids: CASRNSRNSPLHF. The CDR3 DNA follows: TGTGCCAGTAGGAACAGCCGGAATTCACCCCTCCACTTT.

The genes are TRBV5-1 and TRBJ2-3; no clear D gene. The CDR3 consists of 15 residues. The V end lost 0 bases, the J end lost 2 bases, and 10 bases lay between the germline ends. Germline V gene sequence: CDR1 SGHRS, CDR2 YFSETQ. The CDR3 here is CASSLDARITDTQYF. CDR3 nucleotide sequence: TGCGCCAGCAGCTTGGACGCGCGGATCACAGATACGCAGTATTTT.

V and J are TRBV29-1 and TRBJ2-3, with 7 nucleotides matching TRBD2. After removal of 2 bases from V and 5 bases from J, the junction contained 7 bases not matched to a gene. The CDR3 runs 14 residues. Germline loops: CDR1 SQVTM, CDR2 ANQGSEA. DNA of the CDR3: TGCAGCGTTGAACCCAGGGCGGGGGTAGATACGCAGTATTTT. This translates into CSVEPRAGVDTQYF.

This sequence joins TRBV27 and TRBJ1-1; no clear D. The germline CDR1 and CDR2 sequences are MNHEY and SMNVEV (reference sequence). This CDR3 spans 13 amino acids. The ends were cut back, 1 base at V and 7 bases at J, with 10 bases in the middle. The CDR3, as DNA: TGTGCCAGCAGTTTATTTCCCAGAAGTGAAGCTTTCTTT. This codes for CASSLFPRSEAFF.

The gene calls are TRBV5-4 and TRBJ2-5; a possible D gene is TRBD1 (6 bases). This CDR3 contains 14 residues. Trimming shortened V by 2 bases and J by 5 bases, and 13 bases separated the two germline ends. Germline values: CDR1 SGHNT, CDR2 YYREEE (reference sequence). The CDR3 loop is CASSLQGREETQYF. Written as DNA, the CDR3 is TGTGCCAGCAGCTTACAGGGACGAGAGGAGACCCAGTACTTC.

The chain combines TRBV6-5 with TRBJ1-5; D is ambiguous. The CDR3 extends over 14 amino acids. Germline V gene sequence: CDR1 MNHEY, CDR2 SVGAGI. V lost 0 bases and J 3 bases, leaving 6 bases between the germline ends. This CDR3 reads CASSYSSVNQPQHF. The CDR3 DNA reads TGTGCCAGCAGTTACTCGTCAGTCAATCAGCCCCAGCATTTT.

The chain links TRBV19 to TRBJ2-7, with D unclear. Germline loops: CDR1 LNHDA, CDR2 SQIVND (reference sequence). This CDR3 is 14 amino acids long. V lost 3 bases to trimming and J lost 2 bases, with 11 bases between them. The CDR3 DNA reads as TGTGCCAGTAGTATCGACGCCGGAGCCTACGAGCAGTACTTC. It encodes CASSIDAGAYEQYF.

The V call is TRBV29-1, the J call TRBJ2-1, with a weak D call TRBD2 (6 bases). CDR1 is SQVTM and CDR2 is ANQGSEA in the germline V gene. The ends were cut back, 4 bases at V and 4 bases at J, with 8 bases in the middle. The CDR3 is 12 amino acids. CDR3 sequence (DNA): TGCAGCGTTGGGGGGGTGTACAATGAGCAGTTCTTC. This gives the protein CSVGGVYNEQFF.

This clone has only a few counts. The rearrangement uses TRBV7-3 and TRBJ1-1; TRBD1 might be the D (5 bases). Germline-derived CDR1 and CDR2 are SGHTA and FQGTGA. V was pared by 5 bases and J by 10 bases, with 14 bases between. This CDR3 contains 12 residues. The CDR3 region has the DNA TGTGCCAGCAGCATCCCAGGGCGGCGAGCTTTCTTT. It specifies CASSIPGRRAFF.

The chain carries TRBV5-4 and TRBJ1-4; D remains ambiguous. The CDR3 sequence is 16 residues long. Looked up from germline, CDR1 is SGHNT and CDR2 is YYREEE (reference sequence). V was clipped by 0 bases and J by 3 bases, with 12 bases between them. CDR3: CASSLDAGRANEKLFF. The CDR3 region has the DNA TGTGCCAGCAGCTTGGATGCGGGGAGGGCTAATGAAAAACTGTTTTTT.

V is TRBV9 and J is TRBJ2-1; 7 positions agree with TRBD2. V shed 0 bases and J 5 bases; nucleotides not matched to a gene: 8. The CDR3 length is 16 residues. Germline CDR1 reads SGDLS; CDR2 reads YYNGEE. The CDR3 loop is CASSVVSRGDHNEQFF. The CDR3 DNA sequence: TGTGCCAGCAGCGTAGTCTCTCGGGGGGATCACAATGAGCAGTTCTTC. The whole variable domain, filled in from reference TRBV9 and TRBJ2-1, reads DSGVTQTPKHLITATGQRVTLRCSPRSGDLSVYWYQQSLDQGLQFLIQYYNGEERAKGNILERFSAQQFPDLHSELNLSSLELGDSALYFCASSVVSRGDHNEQFFGPGTRLTVL.

The chain recombines TRBV18 with TRBJ2-3; D may be TRBD1 (5 bases). Between the trimmed V and J ends, which lost 6 bases and 1 base, there was a span of 11 bases. The germline V gene has CDR1 KGHSH and CDR2 LQKENI. The CDR3 is made up of 14 amino acids. CDR3 protein: CASSSTAGTDTQYF. CDR3 DNA sequence: TGTGCCAGCTCGTCGACAGCTGGCACAGATACGCAGTATTTT.

In this sample, this clone turned up a few times. The chain combines TRBV5-1 with TRBJ2-2; D is perhaps TRBD2 (7 bases). The CDR3 loop spans 16 amino acids. The germline V and J ends were trimmed by 1 base and 4 bases, with 14 bases remaining between them. CDR1 SGHRS and CDR2 YFSETQ come from the germline V gene. The CDR3 sequence: CASSLYGGPSTGELFF. CDR3 in DNA: TGCGCCAGCAGCTTGTACGGGGGGCCTAGCACCGGGGAGCTGTTTTTT.

The V and J genes are TRBV6-5 and TRBJ2-2; 10 bases line up with TRBD1. The trim removed 2 bases at V and 4 bases at J, leaving 1 base unmatched. The CDR3 consists of 15 residues. CDR1 and CDR2 from the germline V gene are MNHEY and SVGAGI. The CDR3 nucleotides read TGTGCCAGCAGTTACGACAGGGGGCCCACCGGGGAGCTGTTTTTT. It specifies CASSYDRGPTGELFF.

This sequence joins TRBV19 and TRBJ1-5; 8 nucleotides match TRBD1. The CDR3 length is 14 residues. Unmatched junction bases numbered 9, after V lost 7 bases and J lost 7 bases. Per the germline V gene, CDR1 is LNHDA and CDR2 is SQIVND (reference sequence). The CDR3 DNA reads as TGTGCCAGTACCCTTCAGGGGGCGGCCCAGCCCCAGCATTTT. Protein product: CASTLQGAAQPQHF.

The J gene is TRBJ1-1, the V gene TRBV19, with 8 bases aligning to TRBD1. The CDR3 covers 14 residues. Germline V gene sequence: CDR1 LNHDA, CDR2 SQIVND (reference sequence). V was clipped by 6 bases and J by 4 bases; unmatched bases: 7. The CDR3 sequence is CASRSQGASTEAFF. The CDR3 nucleotides are TGTGCCAGTAGGAGTCAGGGGGCTAGCACTGAAGCTTTCTTT.

The genes are TRBV27 and TRBJ1-5, with TRBD1 matching 8 bases. Germline CDR1 MNHEY, CDR2 SMNVEV (reference sequence). The CDR3 covers 14 residues. J gave up 8 bases and V 5 bases, and 8 bases lay outside the gene matches. Here the CDR3 DNA reads TGTGCCAGCAGTCTACGACAGGGGTATAAGCCCCAGCATTTT. Amino acids: CASSLRQGYKPQHF.

The rearrangement joins TRBV6-1 to TRBJ1-6, with D perhaps matching TRBD1 (5 bases). The CDR3 extends over 14 amino acids. Trimming shortened V by 6 bases and J by 10 bases, and 16 bases separated the two germline ends. The germline CDR1 and CDR2 sequences are MNHNS and SASEGT. For the CDR3, the DNA is TGTGCCAGCAGACGGGGGGGGATGGGGTCACCCCTCCACTTT. Translated, it gives CASRRGGMGSPLHF.